One sample yielded the 4 T cell receptor beta chains listed below, sequenced in a study of T cells in Graves' hyperthyroidism and ophthalmopathy. From RNA transcripts, TCR beta CDR3 regions were amplified. An initial round of RT-PCR targeting the TCR CDR3 relied on the HTBI primer set. TCRdb fed the multiplex PCR reads into MiXCR, producing one record per CDR3 protein. The sample carries a few hundred thousand distinct CDR3 sequences, approximately 25% recorded once. The sample was blood. Receptor source: a man between 45 and 60 years old with Graves' hyperthyroidism.

V gene TRBV6-1 combines with J gene TRBJ2-7; D perhaps matches TRBD2 (5 bases). The V end lost 4 bases, the J end lost 1 base, and 11 bases lay between the germline ends. Germline V gives CDR1 MNHNS, CDR2 SASEGT. CDR3 length equals 14 residues. The CDR3 loop reads CASSVGVLSYEQYF. CDR3 DNA: TGTGCCAGCAGTGTGGGAGTTCTTTCCTACGAGCAGTACTTC.

The chain carries TRBV12-3 or TRBV12-4 and TRBJ2-7, with a weak D call TRBD2 (5 bases). The CDR3 loop spans 14 amino acids. V lost 6 bases and J lost 0, with 12 bases in between. As DNA, the CDR3 is TGTGCCAGCAGCGAGGGATATCGCTCCTACGAGCAGTACTTC. Translated, it gives CASSEGYRSYEQYF.

This clonotype was counted a few times. The chain uses TRBV7-3 and TRBJ2-1; 7 bases are a match to TRBD2. The V and J ends lost 5 bases and 8 bases, in that order; junction bases with no gene match: 9. Looked up from germline, CDR1 is SGHTA and CDR2 is FQGTGA. CDR3 length equals 14 residues. The CDR3 sequence: CASSPETSFHEQFF. The DNA of the CDR3 is TGTGCCAGCAGCCCAGAGACTAGCTTCCATGAGCAGTTCTTC.

The chain combines TRBV7-9 with TRBJ2-1, with TRBD2 matching 10 bases. Germline V lookup: CDR1 SEHNR, CDR2 FQNEAQ (reference sequence). V gave up 5 bases and J gave up 4 bases; unmatched junction bases: 2. This CDR3 has 14 residues. CDR3 protein: CASSQGLAYNEQFF. In nucleotides, the CDR3 is TGTGCCAGCAGCCAGGGACTAGCGTACAATGAGCAGTTCTTC.